This T cell receptor (beta chain) was documented in a study of Ad26.COV2.S vaccination and SARS-CoV-2 variants. Study as a whole: In the COV1001 trial, the donor was in the Ad26.COV2.S arm.

This CDR3 has 12 residues. Between the trimmed V and J ends, which lost 8 bases and 5 bases, there was a span of 10 bases. Turning to this clone: The target antigen is unknown.

Treatment indicated: around 19 received Ad26.COV2.S at low or high dose, single or two shots; roughly 5 received placebo; per-sample allocation not given. All samples were drawn on day 63, counting from the first vaccine or placebo injection. Findings and limits, study-wide: Vaccinees showed greater spike-specific TCR breadth than placebo recipients. Analyses of TCR breadth and depth may have underestimated total T cell responses.

Assay used: immunoSEQ multiplex PCR; TCRdb lists only in-frame clones, some missing. The sample shows roughly 420,000 clones, 89% of them seen only once. The sequence derives from a person between 18 and 65 years old who received the Ad26.COV2.S COVID-19 vaccine or a placebo. The sample in question was peripheral blood, obtained in a trial of Ad26.COV2.S vaccine versus placebo. The chain uses TRBV12-3 or TRBV12-4 and TRBJ1-5, with D unresolved. CDR3 sequence (DNA): TGTGCCAGCTGTGCGGGTTATCAGCCCCAGCATTTT. It yields the protein CASCAGYQPQHF.